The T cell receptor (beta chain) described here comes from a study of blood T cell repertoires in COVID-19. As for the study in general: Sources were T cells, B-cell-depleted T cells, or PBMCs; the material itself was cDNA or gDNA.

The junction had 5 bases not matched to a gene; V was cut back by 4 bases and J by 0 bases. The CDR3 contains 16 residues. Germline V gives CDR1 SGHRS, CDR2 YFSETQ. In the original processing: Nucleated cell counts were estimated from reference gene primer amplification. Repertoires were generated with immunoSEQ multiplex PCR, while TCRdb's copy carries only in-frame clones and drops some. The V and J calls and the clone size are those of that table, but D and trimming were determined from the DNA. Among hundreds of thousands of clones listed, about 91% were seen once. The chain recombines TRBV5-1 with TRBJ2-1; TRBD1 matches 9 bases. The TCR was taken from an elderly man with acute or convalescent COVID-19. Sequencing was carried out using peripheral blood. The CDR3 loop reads CASSDLTGGSYNEQFF. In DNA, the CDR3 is TGCGCCAGCAGCGATCTGACAGGGGGCTCCTACAATGAGCAGTTCTTC. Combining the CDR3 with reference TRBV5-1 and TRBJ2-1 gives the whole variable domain KAGVTQTPRYLIKTRGQQVTLSCSPISGHRSVSWYQQTPGQGLQFLFEYFSETQRNKGNFPGRFSGRQFSNSRSEMNVSTLELGDSALYLCASSDLTGGSYNEQFFGPGTRLTVL.